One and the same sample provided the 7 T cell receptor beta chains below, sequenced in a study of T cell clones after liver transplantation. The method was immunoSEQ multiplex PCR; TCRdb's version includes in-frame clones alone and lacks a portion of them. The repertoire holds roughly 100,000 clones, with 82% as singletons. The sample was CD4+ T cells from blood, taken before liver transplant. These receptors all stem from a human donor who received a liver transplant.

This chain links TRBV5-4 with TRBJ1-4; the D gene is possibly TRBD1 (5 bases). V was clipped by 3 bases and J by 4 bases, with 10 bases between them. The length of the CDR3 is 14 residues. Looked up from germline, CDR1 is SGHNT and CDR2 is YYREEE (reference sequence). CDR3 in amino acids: CASSYGTYNEKLFF. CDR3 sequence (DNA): TGTGCCAGCAGCTACGGGACCTATAATGAAAAACTGTTTTTT.

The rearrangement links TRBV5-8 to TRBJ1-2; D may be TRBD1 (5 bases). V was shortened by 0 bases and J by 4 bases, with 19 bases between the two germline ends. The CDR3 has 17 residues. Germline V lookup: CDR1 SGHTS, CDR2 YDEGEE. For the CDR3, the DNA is TGTGCCAGCAGCTTGGGGGGCCCAGCTCCTATTGGCTATGGCTACACCTTC. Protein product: CASSLGGPAPIGYGYTF.

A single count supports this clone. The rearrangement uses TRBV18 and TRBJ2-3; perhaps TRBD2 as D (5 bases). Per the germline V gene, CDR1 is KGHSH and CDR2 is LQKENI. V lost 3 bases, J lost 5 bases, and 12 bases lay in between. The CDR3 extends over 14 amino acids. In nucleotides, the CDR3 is TGTGCCAGCTCACCCCTAGCACTACAAGATACGCAGTATTTT. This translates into CASSPLALQDTQYF.

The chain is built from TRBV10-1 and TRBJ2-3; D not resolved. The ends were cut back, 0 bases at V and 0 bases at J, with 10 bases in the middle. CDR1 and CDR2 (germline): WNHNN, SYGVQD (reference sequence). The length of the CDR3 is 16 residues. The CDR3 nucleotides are TGCGCCAGCAGTGAGTCGGGTAGGCGTAGCACAGATACGCAGTATTTT. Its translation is CASSESGRRSTDTQYF.

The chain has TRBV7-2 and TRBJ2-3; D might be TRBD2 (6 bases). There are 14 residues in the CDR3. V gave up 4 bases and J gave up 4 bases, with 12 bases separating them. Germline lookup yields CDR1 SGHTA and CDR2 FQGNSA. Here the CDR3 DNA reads TGTGCCAGCAGCTCACGACTAGGAGCAGATACGCAGTATTTT. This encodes CASSSRLGADTQYF. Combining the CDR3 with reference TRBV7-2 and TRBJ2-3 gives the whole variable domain GAGVSQSPSNKVTEKGKDVELRCDPISGHTALYWYRQSLGQGLEFLIYFQGNSAPDKSGLPSDRFSAERTGGSVSTLTIQRTQQEDSAVYLCASSSRLGADTQYFGPGTRLTVL.

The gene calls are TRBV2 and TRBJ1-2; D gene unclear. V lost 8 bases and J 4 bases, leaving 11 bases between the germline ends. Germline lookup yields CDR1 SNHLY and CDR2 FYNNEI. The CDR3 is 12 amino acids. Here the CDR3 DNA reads TGTGCCAGCGCCGTAAGCCCCTATGGCTACACCTTC. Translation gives CASAVSPYGYTF.

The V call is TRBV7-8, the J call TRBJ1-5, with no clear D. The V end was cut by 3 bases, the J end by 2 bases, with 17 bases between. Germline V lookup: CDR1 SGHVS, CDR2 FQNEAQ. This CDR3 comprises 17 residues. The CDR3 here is CASSFGPFGGGNQPQHF. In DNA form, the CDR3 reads TGTGCCAGCAGCTTTGGGCCCTTCGGCGGGGGCAATCAGCCCCAGCATTTT.